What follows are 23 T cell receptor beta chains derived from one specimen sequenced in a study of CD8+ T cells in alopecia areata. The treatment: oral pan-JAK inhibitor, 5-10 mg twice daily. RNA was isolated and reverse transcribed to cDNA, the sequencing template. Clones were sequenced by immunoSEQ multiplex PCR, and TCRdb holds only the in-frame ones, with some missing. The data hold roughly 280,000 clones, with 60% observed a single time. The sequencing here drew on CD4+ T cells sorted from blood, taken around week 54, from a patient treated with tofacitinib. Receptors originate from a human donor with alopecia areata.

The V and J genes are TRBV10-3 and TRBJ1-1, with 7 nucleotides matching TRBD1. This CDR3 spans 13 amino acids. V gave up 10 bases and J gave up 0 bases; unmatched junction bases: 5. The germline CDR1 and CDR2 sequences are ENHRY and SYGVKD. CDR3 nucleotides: TGTGCCACTGGGGGACAGCTGAACACTGAAGCTTTCTTT. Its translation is CATGGQLNTEAFF.

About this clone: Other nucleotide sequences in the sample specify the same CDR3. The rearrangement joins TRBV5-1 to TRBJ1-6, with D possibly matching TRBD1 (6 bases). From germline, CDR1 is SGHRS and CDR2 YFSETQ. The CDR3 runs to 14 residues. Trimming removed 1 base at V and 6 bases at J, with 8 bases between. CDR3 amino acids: CASSLNRVNSPLHF. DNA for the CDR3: TGCGCCAGCAGCTTGAACAGGGTTAATTCACCCCTCCACTTT.

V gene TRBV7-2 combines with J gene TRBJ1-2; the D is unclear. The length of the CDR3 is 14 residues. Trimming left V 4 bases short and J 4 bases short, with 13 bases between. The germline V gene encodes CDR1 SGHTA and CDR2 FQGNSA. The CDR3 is CASSWDTEIYGYTF. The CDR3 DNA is TGTGCCAGCAGCTGGGATACAGAGATCTATGGCTACACCTTC.

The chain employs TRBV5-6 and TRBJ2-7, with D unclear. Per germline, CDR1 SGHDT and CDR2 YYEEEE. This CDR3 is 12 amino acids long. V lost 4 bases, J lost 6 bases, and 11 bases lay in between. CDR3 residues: CASSRTASEQYF. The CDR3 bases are TGTGCCAGCAGCCGGACGGCCTCCGAGCAGTACTTC. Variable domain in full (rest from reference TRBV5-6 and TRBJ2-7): DAGVTQSPTHLIKTRGQQVTLRCSPKSGHDTVSWYQQALGQGPQFIFQYYEEEERQRGNFPDRFSGHQFPNYSSELNVNALLLGDSALYLCASSRTASEQYFGPGTRLTVT.

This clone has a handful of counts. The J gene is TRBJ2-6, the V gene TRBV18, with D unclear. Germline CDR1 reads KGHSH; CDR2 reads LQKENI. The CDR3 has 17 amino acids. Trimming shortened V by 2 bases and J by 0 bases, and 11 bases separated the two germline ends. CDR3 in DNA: TGTGCCAGCTCACCAAACAGCCAGAGCTCTGGGGCCAACGTCCTGACTTTC. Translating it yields CASSPNSQSSGANVLTF.

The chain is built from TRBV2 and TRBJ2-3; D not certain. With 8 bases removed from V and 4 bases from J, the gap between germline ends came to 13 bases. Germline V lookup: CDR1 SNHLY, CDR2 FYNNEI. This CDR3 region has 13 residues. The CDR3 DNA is TGTGCCAGCCTGGAAGATCGGTCAGATACGCAGTATTTT. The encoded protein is CASLEDRSDTQYF.

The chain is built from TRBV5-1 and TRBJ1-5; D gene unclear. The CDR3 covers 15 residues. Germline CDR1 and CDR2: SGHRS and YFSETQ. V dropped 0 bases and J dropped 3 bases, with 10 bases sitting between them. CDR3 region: CASSLASGLNQPQHF. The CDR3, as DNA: TGCGCCAGCAGCTTGGCCTCGGGCCTCAATCAGCCCCAGCATTTT.

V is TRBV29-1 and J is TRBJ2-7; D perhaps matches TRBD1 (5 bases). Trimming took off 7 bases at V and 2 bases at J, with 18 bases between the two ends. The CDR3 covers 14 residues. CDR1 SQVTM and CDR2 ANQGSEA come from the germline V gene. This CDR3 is CSAGHGTRTYEQYF. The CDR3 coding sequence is TGCAGCGCAGGGCACGGCACTCGAACCTACGAGCAGTACTTC.

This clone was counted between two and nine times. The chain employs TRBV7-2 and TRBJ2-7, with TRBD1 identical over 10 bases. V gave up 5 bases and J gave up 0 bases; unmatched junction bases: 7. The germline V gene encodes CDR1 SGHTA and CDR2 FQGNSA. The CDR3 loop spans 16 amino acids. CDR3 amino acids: CASSLTGGLSSYEQYF. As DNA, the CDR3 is TGTGCCAGCAGCCTGACAGGGGGCCTTAGCTCCTACGAGCAGTACTTC.

In DNA form, the CDR3 reads TGTGCTAGTGGCCTTCCGGGCCCCCAGTGGGAGCAGTACTTC. Protein product: CASGLPGPQWEQYF. V usage is TRBV12-5 and J usage is TRBJ2-7; D is unresolved. The CDR3 sequence is 14 residues long. Trimming pared 6 bases from V and 7 bases from J, leaving 19 bases between. Looked up from germline, CDR1 is LGHNT and CDR2 is FRNRAP.

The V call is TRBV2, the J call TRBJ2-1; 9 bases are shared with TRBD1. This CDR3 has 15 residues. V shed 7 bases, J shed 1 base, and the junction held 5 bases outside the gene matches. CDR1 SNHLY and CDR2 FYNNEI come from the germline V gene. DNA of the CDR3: TGTGCCAGCAATCCCGGGACAGGGTCCTACAATGAGCAGTTCTTC. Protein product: CASNPGTGSYNEQFF. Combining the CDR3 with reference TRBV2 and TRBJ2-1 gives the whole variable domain EPEVTQTPSHQVTQMGQEVILRCVPISNHLYFYWYRQILGQKVEFLVSFYNNEISEKSEIFDDQFSVERPDGSNFTLKIRSTKLEDSAMYFCASNPGTGSYNEQFFGPGTRLTVL.

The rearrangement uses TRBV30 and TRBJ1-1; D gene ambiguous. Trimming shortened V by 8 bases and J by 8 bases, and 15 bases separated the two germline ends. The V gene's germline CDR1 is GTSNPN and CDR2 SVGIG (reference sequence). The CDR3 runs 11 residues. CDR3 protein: CAPGRKKEAFF. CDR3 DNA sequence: TGTGCCCCGGGAAGGAAGAAGGAAGCTTTCTTT.

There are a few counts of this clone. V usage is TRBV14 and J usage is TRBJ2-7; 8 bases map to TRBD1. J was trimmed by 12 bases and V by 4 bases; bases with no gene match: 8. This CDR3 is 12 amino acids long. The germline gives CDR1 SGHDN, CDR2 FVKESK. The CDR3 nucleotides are TGTGCCAGCAGCCTGAGCAGGACAGGGTTGTACTTC. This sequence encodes CASSLSRTGLYF.

In DNA form, the CDR3 reads TGTGCCACCAGCAGAGATTCCGTTCGTCGACTAGCGGGCCCAGAGACCCAGTACTTC. Protein sequence: CATSRDSVRRLAGPETQYF. The V gene is TRBV15, the J gene TRBJ2-5, with TRBD2 identical over 10 bases. With 0 bases clipped from V and 4 bases from J, the junction kept 14 bases outside the gene matches. The CDR3 runs 19 residues. The V gene's germline CDR1 is LNHNV and CDR2 YYDKDF (reference sequence).

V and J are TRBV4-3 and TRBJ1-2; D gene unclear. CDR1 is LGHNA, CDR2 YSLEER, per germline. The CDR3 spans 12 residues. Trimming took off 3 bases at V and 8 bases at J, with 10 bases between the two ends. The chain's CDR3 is CASSQGMGGYTF. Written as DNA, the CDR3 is TGCGCCAGCAGCCAGGGGATGGGAGGCTACACCTTC.

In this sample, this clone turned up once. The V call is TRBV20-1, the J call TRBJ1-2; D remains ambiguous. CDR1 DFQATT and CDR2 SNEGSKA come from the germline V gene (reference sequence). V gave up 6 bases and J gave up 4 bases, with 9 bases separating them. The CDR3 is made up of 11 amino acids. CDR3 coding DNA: TGCAGTGCGTGGACGGTCTATGGCTACACCTTC. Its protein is CSAWTVYGYTF.

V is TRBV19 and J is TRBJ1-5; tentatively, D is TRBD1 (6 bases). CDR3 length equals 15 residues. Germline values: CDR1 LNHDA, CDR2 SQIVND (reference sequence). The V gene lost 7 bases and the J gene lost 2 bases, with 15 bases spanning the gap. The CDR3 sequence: CASTLGGKGNQPQHF. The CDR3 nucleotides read TGTGCCAGTACCCTAGGGGGAAAGGGCAATCAGCCCCAGCATTTT.

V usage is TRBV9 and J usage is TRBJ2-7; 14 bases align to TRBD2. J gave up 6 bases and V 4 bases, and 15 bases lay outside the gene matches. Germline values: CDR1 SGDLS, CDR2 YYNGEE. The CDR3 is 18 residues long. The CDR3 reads CASSLKPTSGGAIGEQYF. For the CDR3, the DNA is TGTGCCAGCAGCTTAAAACCGACTAGCGGGGGGGCCATAGGCGAGCAGTACTTC.

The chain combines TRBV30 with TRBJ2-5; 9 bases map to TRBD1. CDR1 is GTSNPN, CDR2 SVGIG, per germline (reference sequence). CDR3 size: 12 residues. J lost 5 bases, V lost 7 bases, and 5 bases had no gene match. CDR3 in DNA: TGTGCCTCCGGGACAGGGAAGGAGACCCAGTACTTC. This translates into CASGTGKETQYF.

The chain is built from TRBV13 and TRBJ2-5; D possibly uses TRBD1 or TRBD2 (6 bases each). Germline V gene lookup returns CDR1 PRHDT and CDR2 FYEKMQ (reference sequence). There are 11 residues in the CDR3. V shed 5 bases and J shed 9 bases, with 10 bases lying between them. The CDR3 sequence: CASSARGAQYF. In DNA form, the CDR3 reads TGTGCCAGCAGCGCAAGGGGGGCCCAGTACTTC.

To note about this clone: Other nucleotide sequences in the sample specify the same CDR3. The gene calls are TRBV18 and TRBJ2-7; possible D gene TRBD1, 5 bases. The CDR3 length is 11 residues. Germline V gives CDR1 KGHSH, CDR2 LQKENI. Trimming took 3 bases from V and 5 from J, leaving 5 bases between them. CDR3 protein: CASSPRDEQYF. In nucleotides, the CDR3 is TGTGCCAGCTCACCCAGGGACGAGCAGTACTTC.

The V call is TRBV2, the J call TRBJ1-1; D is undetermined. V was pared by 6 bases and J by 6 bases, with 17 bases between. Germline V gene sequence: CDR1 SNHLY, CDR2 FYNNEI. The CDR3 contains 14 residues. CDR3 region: CASSSNRDIPEAFF. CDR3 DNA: TGTGCCAGCAGCTCGAACCGGGATATACCTGAAGCTTTCTTT.

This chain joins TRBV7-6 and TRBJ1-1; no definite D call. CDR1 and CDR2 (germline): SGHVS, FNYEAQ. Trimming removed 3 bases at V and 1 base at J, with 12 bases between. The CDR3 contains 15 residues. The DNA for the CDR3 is TGTGCCAGCAGCTTGGGTCTGGGGAGGAACACTGAAGCTTTCTTT. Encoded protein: CASSLGLGRNTEAFF.